One sample yielded the 32 T cell receptor beta chains listed below, sequenced in a study of cytomegalovirus exposure and HLA in healthy donors. PCR primers comprised 60 Vbeta and 13 Jbeta primers. Profiling relied on immunoSEQ multiplex PCR, and the TCRdb table lists in-frame clones only, not all of them. The table shows around 170,000 clones, with about 80% occurring only once. The sample was PBMCs. These receptors were collected from a woman aged 45-59 years in good health and CMV-seropositive.

The chain uses TRBV4-3 and TRBJ1-5, with D perhaps matching TRBD1 (5 bases). V lost 3 bases, J lost 0 bases, and 12 bases lay in between. Germline V gives CDR1 LGHNA, CDR2 YSLEER. CDR3 length: 16 residues. The CDR3 sequence: CASSQPQDISNQPQHF. The CDR3 bases are TGCGCCAGCAGCCAGCCCCAGGACATTAGCAATCAGCCCCAGCATTTT.

This chain joins TRBV28 and TRBJ1-4; tentative D call: TRBD1 (6 bases). The germline gives CDR1 MDHEN, CDR2 SYDVKM. The CDR3 covers 14 residues. Trimming cost V 2 bases and J 4 bases, with 8 bases left between them. As DNA, the CDR3 is TGTGCCAGCAGTTTAGGGGGCGTTAATGAAAAACTGTTTTTT. Residues: CASSLGGVNEKLFF. Full variable domain (remainder filled in from reference TRBV28 and TRBJ1-4): DVKVTQSSRYLVKRTGEKVFLECVQDMDHENMFWYRQDPGLGLRLIYFSYDVKMKEKGDIPEGYSVSREKKERFSLILESASTNQTSMYLCASSLGGVNEKLFFGSGTQLSVL.

The chain recombines TRBV2 with TRBJ2-5; D is possibly TRBD2 (5 bases). Germline V lookup: CDR1 SNHLY, CDR2 FYNNEI. This CDR3 contains 13 residues. Trimming stripped 6 bases from V and 4 bases from J, with 12 bases between. CDR3 nucleotide sequence: TGTGCCAGCAGCGTTTTTGGGAGAGAGACCCAGTACTTC. It encodes CASSVFGRETQYF.

The chain uses TRBV6-6 and TRBJ2-5; 7 bases are shared with TRBD1. CDR1 and CDR2 from the germline V gene are MNHNY and SVGAGI (reference sequence). The CDR3 runs 12 residues. V lost 8 bases and J lost 11; bases outside the gene matches: 11. CDR3 bases: TGTGCCAGCGCAACAGGGGTCGCTGAGCAGTACTTC. Its protein is CASATGVAEQYF.

This clone was detected only once. The gene calls are TRBV5-1 and TRBJ2-5, with D perhaps matching TRBD1 (5 bases). The closer fit of TRBJ2-7 to the DNA end suggests the J call may be wrong. Germline lookup yields CDR1 SGHRS and CDR2 YFSETQ. The CDR3 is made up of 16 amino acids. The chain's CDR3 is CASSLDIRGYSYEQYF. In DNA, the CDR3 is TGCGCCAGCAGCTTGGATATTAGGGGCTACTCCTACGAGCAGTACTTC.

The genes are TRBV18 and TRBJ2-1, with D maybe TRBD1 (6 bases). The V gene's germline CDR1 is KGHSH and CDR2 LQKENI. The CDR3 sequence is 15 residues long. The germline V and J ends were trimmed by 4 bases and 4 bases, with 14 bases remaining between them. CDR3 sequence reads: CASSRSDRHYNEQFF. The CDR3 nucleotides are TGTGCCAGCTCACGGTCGGACAGACATTACAATGAGCAGTTCTTC.

This clone was recorded only once. The chain uses TRBV5-1 and TRBJ1-2; D is possibly TRBD1 (6 bases). Germline assignment: CDR1 SGHRS and CDR2 YFSETQ. The CDR3 contains 12 residues. V was cut by 4 bases and J by 4 bases, with 8 bases left in between. The DNA of the CDR3 is TGCGCCAGCAGCGAGGACAGCTATGGCTACACCTTC. Protein: CASSEDSYGYTF.

This chain uses TRBV7-2 with TRBJ1-1; D is unclear. The CDR3 runs 13 residues. V lost 4 bases to trimming and J lost 3 bases, with 9 bases between them. Germline assignment: CDR1 SGHTA and CDR2 FQGNSA. CDR3 sequence reads: CASSSYEDTEAFF. The CDR3 coding sequence is TGTGCCAGCAGCTCGTATGAGGACACTGAAGCTTTCTTT.

The CDR3 reads CASSLGSYNEQFF. The DNA of the CDR3 is TGCGCCAGCAGCTTGGGCAGTTACAATGAGCAGTTCTTC. The chain employs TRBV5-1 and TRBJ2-1; D gene unclear. The germline CDR1 and CDR2 sequences are SGHRS and YFSETQ. V was shortened by 0 bases and J by 4 bases, with 5 bases between the two germline ends. The CDR3 runs 13 residues. The entire variable domain, with the rest obtained from reference TRBV5-1 and TRBJ2-1, is as follows: KAGVTQTPRYLIKTRGQQVTLSCSPISGHRSVSWYQQTPGQGLQFLFEYFSETQRNKGNFPGRFSGRQFSNSRSEMNVSTLELGDSALYLCASSLGSYNEQFFGPGTRLTVL.

The CDR3 loop is CASSGGVNTEAFF. The CDR3 coding sequence is TGTGCCAGCAGTGGGGGGGTGAACACTGAAGCTTTCTTT. The rearrangement joins TRBV2 to TRBJ1-1, with D maybe TRBD1 (5 bases). V gave up 4 bases and J gave up 0 bases, with 6 bases separating them. The CDR3 is 13 amino acids. Germline CDR1 reads SNHLY; CDR2 reads FYNNEI.

The chain combines TRBV28 with TRBJ2-2, with D possibly TRBD1 on 7 matching bases. The CDR3 contains 16 residues. Trimming took 1 base from V and 2 from J, leaving 11 bases between them. Germline CDR1 MDHEN, CDR2 SYDVKM. This CDR3 reads CASSLLQGGNTGELFF. CDR3 bases: TGTGCCAGCAGTTTATTGCAGGGGGGTAACACCGGGGAGCTGTTTTTT.

Notes on this clone: One end of the junction varies from germline; a read error may be responsible. The chain combines TRBV7-9 with TRBJ1-5, with 8 positions matching TRBD1. The CDR3 totals 17 residues. CDR1 and CDR2 (germline): SEHNR, FQNEAQ (reference sequence). CDR3 sequence: CSSSQGIGQGGNQPQHF. Here the CDR3 DNA reads TGTTCCAGCAGCCAAGGGATAGGACAGGGTGGGAATCAGCCCCAGCATTTT.

This chain links TRBV5-5 with TRBJ2-7, with TRBD1 identical over 7 bases. Losses at the gene ends were 4 bases for V and 2 bases for J; bases not matched to a gene: 6. Germline V gene data show CDR1 as SGHKS and CDR2 as YYEKEE (reference sequence). This CDR3 spans 14 amino acids. This chain's CDR3 is CASSDRQGPYEQYF. CDR3 nucleotide sequence: TGTGCCAGCAGCGATAGACAGGGACCCTACGAGCAGTACTTC.

The rearrangement joins TRBV19 to TRBJ2-5, with D perhaps TRBD2 (6 bases). The CDR3 spans 14 residues. Trimming removed 2 bases from V and 2 bases from J, with 9 bases in between. Germline V lookup: CDR1 LNHDA, CDR2 SQIVND (reference sequence). The DNA for the CDR3 is TGTGCCAGTAGTATATCAAGCGGGCAAGAGACCCAGTACTTC. Protein product: CASSISSGQETQYF.

This clone was picked up one time. The gene calls are TRBV19 and TRBJ1-2; no firm D call. V gave up 5 bases and J gave up 3 bases, with 10 bases separating them. The germline V gene encodes CDR1 LNHDA and CDR2 SQIVND (reference sequence). CDR3 size: 13 residues. The CDR3 nucleotides are TGTGCCAGTAGTCGCGGAGGACACTATGGCTACACCTTC. Translating gives CASSRGGHYGYTF.

The chain joins TRBV6-5 to TRBJ2-1; D is perhaps TRBD1 (6 bases). Germline CDR1 and CDR2: MNHEY and SVGAGI. V lost 6 bases and J lost 0, with 12 bases in between. This CDR3 region has 15 residues. The DNA of the CDR3 is TGTGCCAGCAGCCCAGACAGGATCTCCTACAATGAGCAGTTCTTC. Its translation is CASSPDRISYNEQFF.

The chain employs TRBV27 and TRBJ1-3; 11 bases are a match to TRBD1. Trimming removed 4 bases from V and 4 bases from J; junction bases left unmatched: 9. Germline V gene data show CDR1 as MNHEY and CDR2 as SMNVEV (reference sequence). The CDR3 sequence is 17 residues long. CDR3: CASSSGTGGSGGNTIYF. The CDR3 coding sequence is TGTGCCAGCAGTTCCGGGACAGGGGGATCGGGGGGAAACACCATATATTTT.

As DNA, the CDR3 is TGTGCCACCATCCTAGACAGGGGTGGCGAGACCCAGTACTTC. Amino acids: CATILDRGGETQYF. V usage is TRBV6-5 and J usage is TRBJ2-5, with 8 bases lining up with TRBD1. The V and J ends lost 10 bases and 5 bases, in that order; junction bases with no gene match: 12. The CDR3 consists of 14 residues. Germline assignment: CDR1 MNHEY and CDR2 SVGAGI.

The chain uses TRBV28 and TRBJ1-2, with D tentatively TRBD1 (5 bases). The length of the CDR3 is 15 residues. In germline, CDR1 is MDHEN, CDR2 SYDVKM. V lost 4 bases and J lost 3, with 15 bases in between. In DNA form, the CDR3 reads TGTGCCAGCAGTTCTTCCGGGGGGAGGCACTATGGCTACACCTTC. It codes for CASSSSGGRHYGYTF.

This sequence joins TRBV9 and TRBJ1-2, with 7 bases aligning to TRBD1. Germline V gene lookup returns CDR1 SGDLS and CDR2 YYNGEE. Trimming took 4 bases from V and 4 from J; bases not matched to a gene: 13. This CDR3 has 16 amino acids. The CDR3 loop reads CASSNTGTVITYGYTF. The CDR3 DNA reads TGTGCCAGCAGCAATACCGGGACAGTAATTACCTATGGCTACACCTTC.

This clone was observed a single time. The V call is TRBV4-3, the J call TRBJ1-2; 7 nucleotides line up with TRBD1. The CDR3 has 15 residues. Germline CDR1 LGHNA, CDR2 YSLEER. Trimming at V came to 1 base and at J to 5 bases, leaving 7 bases not matched to a gene. The CDR3 sequence: CASSQAQGRLYGYTF. The CDR3 coding sequence is TGCGCCAGCAGCCAAGCACAGGGGCGGTTATATGGCTACACCTTC.

This clone was picked up a small number of times. The V and J genes are TRBV21-1 and TRBJ2-1; the table gives TRBD1 as D, unverified against the DNA. TRBV21-1 is listed as a pseudogene. The CDR3 consists of 14 residues. In DNA, the CDR3 is TGTGCCAGCAGCTACAGGGGCCCTGCGAATGAGCAGTTCTTC. Its translation: CASSYRGPANEQFF.

J is TRBJ2-3 and V is TRBV27; 7 nucleotides align to TRBD2. The CDR3 is 14 residues long. V was clipped by 7 bases and J by 6 bases; unmatched bases: 10. The V gene's germline CDR1 is MNHEY and CDR2 SMNVEV (reference sequence). For the CDR3, the DNA is TGTGCCAGCACCTTCGGGGGGAGGCCCGATACGCAGTATTTT. Translation gives CASTFGGRPDTQYF.

The rearrangement uses TRBV18 and TRBJ2-1, with 10 bases aligning to TRBD1. Germline assignment: CDR1 KGHSH and CDR2 LQKENI. The CDR3 runs 15 residues. The V gene end was trimmed by 4 bases and the J gene end by 8 bases; junction bases not matched to a gene: 8. CDR3 sequence: CASSRDRGTSDEQFF. The CDR3 DNA follows: TGTGCCAGCTCACGGGACAGGGGCACAAGTGATGAGCAGTTCTTC.

The rearrangement joins TRBV10-3 to TRBJ2-5, with TRBD2 identical over 9 bases. Germline CDR1 reads ENHRY; CDR2 reads SYGVKD. Unmatched junction bases numbered 2, after V lost 8 bases and J lost 1 base. The CDR3 covers 13 residues. The CDR3 region has the DNA TGTGCCATCGCGACTAGCGGCCAAGAGACCCAGTACTTC. It translates to CAIATSGQETQYF.

The chain employs TRBV28 and TRBJ2-1; a possible D gene is TRBD1 (5 bases). The germline V and J ends were trimmed by 4 bases and 12 bases, with 13 bases remaining between them. CDR3 length: 12 residues. The germline CDR1 and CDR2 sequences are MDHEN and SYDVKM. The CDR3 bases are TGTGCCAGCAGTTCCCTGGCCCAGGGGCAGTTCTTC. Its translation: CASSSLAQGQFF.

The chain carries TRBV15 and TRBJ2-3; tentatively, D is TRBD1 (6 bases). CDR1 and CDR2 from the germline V gene are LNHNV and YYDKDF (reference sequence). This CDR3 comprises 14 residues. Trimming pared 6 bases from V and 4 bases from J, leaving 14 bases between. CDR3 in amino acids: CATSRQALADTQYF. CDR3 bases: TGTGCCACCAGTCGACAGGCCTTGGCAGATACGCAGTATTTT.

For the CDR3, the DNA is TGCAGCGTTGAAGGGCGGGGGAAGTCTAACTATGGCTACACCTTC. Translated, it gives CSVEGRGKSNYGYTF. This chain links TRBV29-1 with TRBJ1-2; TRBD1 is a possible D gene (5 bases). This CDR3 has 15 amino acids. V lost 1 base and J lost 0, with 12 bases in between. Germline V gene data show CDR1 as SQVTM and CDR2 as ANQGSEA.

The chain has TRBV11-2 and TRBJ2-1; 9 nucleotides align to TRBD2. The CDR3 length is 14 residues. The trim removed 0 bases at V and 10 bases at J, leaving 4 bases unmatched. Germline CDR1 and CDR2: SGHAT and FQNNGV. CDR3 in amino acids: CASSLERGRAEQFF. CDR3 nucleotide sequence: TGTGCCAGCAGCTTAGAACGCGGGAGGGCCGAGCAGTTCTTC.

The chain combines TRBV6-4 with TRBJ2-1, with TRBD2 matching over 7 bases. This CDR3 comprises 13 residues. After removal of 5 bases from V and 8 bases from J, the junction contained 6 bases not matched to a gene. Germline loops: CDR1 MRHNA, CDR2 SNTAGT. The CDR3 is CASSRDYFDEQFF. The CDR3 DNA sequence: TGTGCCAGCAGTAGGGACTATTTCGATGAGCAGTTCTTC.

Only a few counts were recorded for this clone. This rearrangement joins TRBV14 to TRBJ2-5; D perhaps matches TRBD1 (6 bases). The CDR3 is 13 residues long. CDR1 and CDR2 (germline): SGHDN, FVKESK. V was shortened by 4 bases and J by 6 bases, with 12 bases between the two germline ends. The chain's CDR3 is CASSRQDLKTQYF. In DNA form, the CDR3 reads TGTGCCAGCAGCCGACAGGACCTAAAGACCCAGTACTTC. Filled out from reference TRBV14 and TRBJ2-5, the complete variable domain reads EAGVTQFPSHSVIEKGQTVTLRCDPISGHDNLYWYRRVMGKEIKFLLHFVKESKQDESGMPNNRFLAERTGGTYSTLKVQPAELEDSGVYFCASSRQDLKTQYFGPGTRLLVL.

The gene calls are TRBV10-3 and TRBJ2-7; 11 bases line up with TRBD2. Germline V gene data show CDR1 as ENHRY and CDR2 as SYGVKD. There are 22 residues in the CDR3. Trimming took 7 bases from V and 2 from J; bases not matched to a gene: 28. The CDR3: CAITSEGGRGYAGTSGPYEQYF. The CDR3 nucleotides are TGTGCCATCACCAGTGAAGGGGGGAGGGGGTACGCCGGGACTAGCGGTCCCTACGAGCAGTACTTC.